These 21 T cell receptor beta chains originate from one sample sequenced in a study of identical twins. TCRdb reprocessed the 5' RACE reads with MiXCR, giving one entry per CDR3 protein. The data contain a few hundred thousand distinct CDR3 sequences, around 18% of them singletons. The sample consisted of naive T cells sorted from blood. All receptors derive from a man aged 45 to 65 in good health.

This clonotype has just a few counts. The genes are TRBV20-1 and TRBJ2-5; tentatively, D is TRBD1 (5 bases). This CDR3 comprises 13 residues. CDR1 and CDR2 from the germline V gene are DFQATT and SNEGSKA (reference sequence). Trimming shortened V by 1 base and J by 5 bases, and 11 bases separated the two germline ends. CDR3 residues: CSARGGSSETQYF. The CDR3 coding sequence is TGCAGTGCTAGAGGGGGCAGTTCCGAGACCCAGTACTTC.

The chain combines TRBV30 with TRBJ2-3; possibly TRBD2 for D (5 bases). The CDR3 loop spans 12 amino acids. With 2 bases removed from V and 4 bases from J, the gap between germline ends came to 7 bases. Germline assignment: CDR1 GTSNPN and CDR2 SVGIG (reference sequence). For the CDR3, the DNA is TGTGCCTGGAGTCACGGGGCAGATACGCAGTATTTT. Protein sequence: CAWSHGADTQYF. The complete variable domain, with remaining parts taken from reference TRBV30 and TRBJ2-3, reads SQTIHQWPATLVQPVGSPLSLECTVEGTSNPNLYWYRQAAGRGLQLLFYSVGIGQISSEVPQNLSASRPQDRQFILSSKKLLLSDSGFYLCAWSHGADTQYFGPGTRLTVL.

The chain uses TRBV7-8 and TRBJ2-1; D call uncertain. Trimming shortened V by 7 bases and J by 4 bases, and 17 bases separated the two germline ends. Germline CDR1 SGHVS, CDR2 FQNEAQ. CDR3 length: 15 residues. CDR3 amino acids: CASTLPWRAYNEQFF. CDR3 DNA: TGTGCCAGCACCCTCCCCTGGCGCGCTTACAATGAGCAGTTCTTC.

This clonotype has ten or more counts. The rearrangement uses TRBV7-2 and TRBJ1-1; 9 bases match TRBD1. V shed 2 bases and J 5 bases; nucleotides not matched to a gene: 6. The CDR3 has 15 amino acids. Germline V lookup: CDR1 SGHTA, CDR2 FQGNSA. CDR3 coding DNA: TGTGCCAGCAGCTTAACGGGACAGGGAAGGACTGAAGCTTTCTTT. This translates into CASSLTGQGRTEAFF.

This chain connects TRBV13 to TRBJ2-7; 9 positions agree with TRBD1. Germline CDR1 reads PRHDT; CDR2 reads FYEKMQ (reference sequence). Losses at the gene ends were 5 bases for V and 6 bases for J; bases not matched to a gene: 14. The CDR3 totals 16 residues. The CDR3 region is CASSTSQGQGRCEQYF. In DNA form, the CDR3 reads TGTGCCAGCAGCACGTCCCAGGGACAGGGTCGTTGCGAGCAGTACTTC.

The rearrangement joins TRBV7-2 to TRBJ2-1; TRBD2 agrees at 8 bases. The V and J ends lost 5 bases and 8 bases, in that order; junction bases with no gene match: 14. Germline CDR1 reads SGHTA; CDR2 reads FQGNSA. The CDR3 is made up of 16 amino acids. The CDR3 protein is CASSPLGAGARYEQFF. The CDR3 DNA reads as TGTGCCAGCAGCCCTCTGGGAGCGGGAGCCCGCTATGAGCAGTTCTTC.

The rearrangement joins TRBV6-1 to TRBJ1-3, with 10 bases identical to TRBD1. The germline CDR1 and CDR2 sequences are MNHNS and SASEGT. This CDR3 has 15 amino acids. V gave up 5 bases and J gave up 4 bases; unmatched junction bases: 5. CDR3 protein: CASSRGQGDGNTIYF. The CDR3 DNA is TGTGCCAGCAGTCGAGGACAGGGGGACGGAAACACCATATATTTT.

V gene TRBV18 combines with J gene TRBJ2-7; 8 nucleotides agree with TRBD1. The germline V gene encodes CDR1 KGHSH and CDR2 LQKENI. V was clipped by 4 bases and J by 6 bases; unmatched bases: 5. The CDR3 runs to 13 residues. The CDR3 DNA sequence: TGTGCCAGCTCACGGACAGGGCTATCCGAGCAGTACTTC. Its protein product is CASSRTGLSEQYF.

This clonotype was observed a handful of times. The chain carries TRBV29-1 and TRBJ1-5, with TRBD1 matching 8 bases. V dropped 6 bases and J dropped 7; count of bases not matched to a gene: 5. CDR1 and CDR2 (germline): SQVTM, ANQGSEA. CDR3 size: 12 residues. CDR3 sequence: CSVGQGGQPQHF. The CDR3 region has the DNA TGCAGCGTCGGACAGGGCGGGCAGCCCCAGCATTTT.

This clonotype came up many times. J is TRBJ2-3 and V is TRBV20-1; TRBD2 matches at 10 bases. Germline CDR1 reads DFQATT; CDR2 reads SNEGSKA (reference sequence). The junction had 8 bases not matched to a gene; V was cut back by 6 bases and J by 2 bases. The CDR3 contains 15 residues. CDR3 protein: CSAETGTSVTDTQYF. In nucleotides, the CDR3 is TGCAGTGCCGAGACCGGGACTAGCGTCACAGATACGCAGTATTTT.

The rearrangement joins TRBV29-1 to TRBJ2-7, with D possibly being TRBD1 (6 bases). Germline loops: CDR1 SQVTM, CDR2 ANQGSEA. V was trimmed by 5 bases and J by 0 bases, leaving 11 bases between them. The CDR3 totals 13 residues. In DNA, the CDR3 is TGCAGCGTTAAGGCAGGGGTCTCCTACGAGCAGTACTTC. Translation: CSVKAGVSYEQYF.

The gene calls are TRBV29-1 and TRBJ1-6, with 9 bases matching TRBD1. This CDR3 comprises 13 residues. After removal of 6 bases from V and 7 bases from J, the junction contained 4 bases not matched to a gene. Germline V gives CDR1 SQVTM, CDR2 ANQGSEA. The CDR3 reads CSVWTGDNSPLHF. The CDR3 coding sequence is TGCAGCGTCTGGACAGGGGACAATTCACCCCTCCACTTT. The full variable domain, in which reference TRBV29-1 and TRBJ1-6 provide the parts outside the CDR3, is SAVISQKPSRDICQRGTSLTIQCQVDSQVTMMFWYRQQPGQSLTLIATANQGSEATYESGFVIDKFPISRPNLTFSTLTVSNMSPEDSSIYLCSVWTGDNSPLHFGNGTRLTVT.

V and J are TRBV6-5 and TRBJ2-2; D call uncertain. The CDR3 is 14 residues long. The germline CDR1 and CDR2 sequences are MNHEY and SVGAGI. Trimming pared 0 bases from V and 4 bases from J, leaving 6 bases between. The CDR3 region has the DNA TGTGCCAGCAGTTACTCGGCAGCCACCGGGGAGCTGTTTTTT. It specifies CASSYSAATGELFF.

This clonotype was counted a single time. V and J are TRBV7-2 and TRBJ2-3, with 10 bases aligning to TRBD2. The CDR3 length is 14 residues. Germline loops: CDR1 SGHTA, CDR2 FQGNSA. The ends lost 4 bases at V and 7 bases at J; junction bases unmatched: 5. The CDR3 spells CASSSSGGANTQYF. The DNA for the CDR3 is TGTGCCAGCAGCTCTAGCGGGGGAGCCAATACGCAGTATTTT.

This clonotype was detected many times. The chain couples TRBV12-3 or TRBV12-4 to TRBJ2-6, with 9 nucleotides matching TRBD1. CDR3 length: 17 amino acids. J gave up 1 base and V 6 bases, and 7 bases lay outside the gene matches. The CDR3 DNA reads TGTGCCAGCAGGTCCGGGACAGGGAGTTCTGGGGCCAACGTCCTGACTTTC. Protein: CASRSGTGSSGANVLTF.

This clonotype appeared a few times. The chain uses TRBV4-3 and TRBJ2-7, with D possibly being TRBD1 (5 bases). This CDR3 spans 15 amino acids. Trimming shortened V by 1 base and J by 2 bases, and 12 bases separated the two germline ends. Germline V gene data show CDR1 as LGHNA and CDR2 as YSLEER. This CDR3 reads CASSQAQGAAYEQYF. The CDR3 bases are TGCGCCAGCAGCCAAGCCCAAGGGGCAGCCTACGAGCAGTACTTC.

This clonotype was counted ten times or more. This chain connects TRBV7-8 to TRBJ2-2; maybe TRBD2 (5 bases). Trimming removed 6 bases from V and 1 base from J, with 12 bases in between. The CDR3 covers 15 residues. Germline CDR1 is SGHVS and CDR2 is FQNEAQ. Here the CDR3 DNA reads TGTGCCAGCAGATTGGAGGACGGGAACACCGGGGAGCTGTTTTTT. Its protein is CASRLEDGNTGELFF.

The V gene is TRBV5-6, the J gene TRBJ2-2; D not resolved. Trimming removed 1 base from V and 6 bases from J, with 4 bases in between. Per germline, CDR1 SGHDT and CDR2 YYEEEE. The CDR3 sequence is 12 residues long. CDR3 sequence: CASSLTPGELFF. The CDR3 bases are TGTGCCAGCAGCTTGACTCCCGGGGAGCTGTTTTTT.

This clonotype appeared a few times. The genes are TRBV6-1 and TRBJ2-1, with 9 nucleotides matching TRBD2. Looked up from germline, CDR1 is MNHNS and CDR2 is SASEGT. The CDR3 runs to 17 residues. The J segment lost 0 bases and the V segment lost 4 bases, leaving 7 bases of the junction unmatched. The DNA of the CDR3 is TGTGCCAGCAGTGTAGGCGGGGGGGCAAGCTCCTACAATGAGCAGTTCTTC. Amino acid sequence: CASSVGGGASSYNEQFF.

Here the CDR3 reads CSVEGTGTDIAKNIQYF. Here the CDR3 DNA reads TGCAGCGTTGAGGGGACAGGGACAGACATAGCCAAAAACATTCAGTACTTC. The V call is TRBV29-1, the J call TRBJ2-4; TRBD1 matches at 9 bases. The CDR3 length is 17 residues. Germline V gives CDR1 SQVTM, CDR2 ANQGSEA. The trim removed 3 bases at V and 0 bases at J, leaving 9 bases unmatched.

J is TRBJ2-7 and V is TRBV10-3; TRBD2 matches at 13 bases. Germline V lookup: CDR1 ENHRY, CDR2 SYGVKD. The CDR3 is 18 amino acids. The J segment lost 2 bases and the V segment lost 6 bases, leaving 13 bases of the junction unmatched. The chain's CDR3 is CAISLTSGGLISTYEQYF. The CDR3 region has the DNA TGTGCCATCAGCCTGACTAGCGGGGGGTTGATTTCTACCTACGAGCAGTACTTC.